This entry describes one T cell receptor (beta chain). The data were taken from a study of CD8 T cells in Susac syndrome. Roughly 0.45 to 1 ug RNA was reverse transcribed with random hexamers. An immunoSEQ multiplex PCR generated amplified TCR beta CDR3 products spanning 54 Vbeta and 13 Jbeta. Each CDR3 protein gets one entry after TCRdb re-called the immunoSEQ multiplex PCR reads with MiXCR. The sample carries 150,000 to 200,000 distinct CDR3 sequences, 93% recorded once. The sample comprised CD4+ T cells from PBMCs. The receptor's source is a human donor in good health.

Here the CDR3 reads CASSPSPGLAGGRPYEQYF. CDR3 nucleotides: TGTGCCAGCAGTCCGAGTCCGGGACTAGCGGGGGGGCGGCCCTACGAGCAGTACTTC. The rearrangement links TRBV25-1 to TRBJ2-7; 16 bases line up with TRBD2. Trimming cost V 5 bases and J 2 bases; bases outside gene matches: 12. Germline CDR1 and CDR2: MGHDK and SYGVNS. The CDR3 spans 19 residues.